One sample yielded the 15 T cell receptor beta chains listed below, sequenced in a study of early T cells in non-severe SARS-CoV-2 infection. TCRdb used MiXCR to reprocess the 5' RACE reads, holding one entry per CDR3 protein. The profile shows about 76,000 distinct CDR3 sequences, 10% to 15% of them singletons. The sequencing input was whole blood. These receptors were taken from an adult who was a healthcare worker with PCR-confirmed SARS-CoV-2 infection or an uninfected control (not recorded which).

A few counts support this clonotype. The rearrangement links TRBV18 to TRBJ1-1; unclear D gene. V was clipped by 3 bases and J by 1 base, with 21 bases between them. The CDR3 consists of 18 residues. CDR1 is KGHSH and CDR2 is LQKENI in the germline V gene. The DNA of the CDR3 is TGTGCCAGCTCACCCCCCTCAGGCCGTTTAGGCCCGAACACTGAAGCTTTCTTT. This encodes CASSPPSGRLGPNTEAFF.

This clonotype has a handful of counts. The genes are TRBV19 and TRBJ1-6, with D tentatively TRBD1 (5 bases). Germline V lookup: CDR1 LNHDA, CDR2 SQIVND (reference sequence). Trimming removed 5 bases at V and 6 bases at J, with 14 bases between. This CDR3 is 15 amino acids long. The CDR3 region is CASSGSAGTNSPLHF. DNA for the CDR3: TGTGCCAGTAGTGGATCAGCCGGGACTAATTCACCCCTCCACTTT.

The J gene is TRBJ2-1, the V gene TRBV3-1; no clear D gene. The CDR3 is 15 amino acids. Looked up from germline, CDR1 is LGHDT and CDR2 is YNNKEL (reference sequence). Trimming removed 1 base at V and 0 bases at J, with 7 bases between. CDR3 sequence reads: CASSQGAASYNEQFF. For the CDR3, the DNA is TGTGCCAGCAGCCAAGGGGCAGCCTCCTACAATGAGCAGTTCTTC.

The chain links TRBV28 to TRBJ1-5, with D unclear. Trimming removed 7 bases from V and 3 bases from J, with 13 bases in between. Germline lookup yields CDR1 MDHEN and CDR2 SYDVKM. The CDR3 spans 14 residues. The DNA of the CDR3 is TGTGCCAGCAAGGCAGAATTGATCAATCAGCCCCAGCATTTT. Translating gives CASKAELINQPQHF. Based on the CDR3 plus reference TRBV28 and TRBJ1-5, the full variable domain is DVKVTQSSRYLVKRTGEKVFLECVQDMDHENMFWYRQDPGLGLRLIYFSYDVKMKEKGDIPEGYSVSREKKERFSLILESASTNQTSMYLCASKAELINQPQHFGDGTRLSIL.

The chain carries TRBV6-2 or TRBV6-3 and TRBJ1-2; D remains unclear. V dropped 5 bases and J dropped 6 bases, with 16 bases sitting between them. From germline, CDR1 is MNHEY and CDR2 SVGEGT. The CDR3 length is 14 residues. DNA for the CDR3: TGTGCCAGCAGTCCTCCGGGGAGAGAGGATGGCTACACCTTC. This encodes CASSPPGREDGYTF.

This clonotype has only a few counts. This chain links TRBV6-5 with TRBJ2-5; D gene ambiguous. CDR3 size: 13 residues. The ends were cut back, 5 bases at V and 5 bases at J, with 12 bases in the middle. Per germline, CDR1 MNHEY and CDR2 SVGAGI. CDR3 loop: CASSRAQGETQYF. The CDR3 nucleotides are TGTGCCAGCAGTCGGGCCCAAGGGGAGACCCAGTACTTC.

The V gene is TRBV9, the J gene TRBJ1-3, with D perhaps TRBD1 (5 bases). Trimming cost V 4 bases and J 5 bases, with 19 bases left between them. This CDR3 has 16 amino acids. Germline loops: CDR1 SGDLS, CDR2 YYNGEE. Here the CDR3 reads CASSRGDVGKRNTIYF. The CDR3 nucleotides read TGTGCCAGCAGCCGAGGGGACGTGGGAAAAAGAAACACCATATATTTT.

The V and J genes are TRBV4-1 and TRBJ2-5; 9 bases line up with TRBD2. Germline lookup yields CDR1 MGHRA and CDR2 YSYEKL. V lost 4 bases and J lost 5; bases outside the gene matches: 14. CDR3 length equals 17 residues. The CDR3 region has the DNA TGCGCCAGCAGCCCAACCCAATTAGCGGGAGTTGAGGAGACCCAGTACTTC. Protein: CASSPTQLAGVEETQYF.

This clonotype was observed many times. The chain couples TRBV7-6 to TRBJ2-5; tentatively, D is TRBD1 or TRBD2 (6 bases each). V gave up 5 bases and J gave up 7 bases, with 23 bases separating them. The length of the CDR3 is 16 residues. The germline gives CDR1 SGHVS, CDR2 FNYEAQ. CDR3 sequence (DNA): TGTGCCAGCAGCAACTCGCCCGGGGGCGGAGGGGGGACCCAGTACTTC. Amino acids: CASSNSPGGGGGTQYF.

V gene TRBV7-3 combines with J gene TRBJ1-4; tentative D call: TRBD1 (5 bases). This CDR3 is built from 14 residues. Germline loops: CDR1 SGHTA, CDR2 FQGTGA. Trimming cost V 5 bases and J 6 bases, with 13 bases left between them. The CDR3: CASSRAGTHEKLFF. The CDR3 DNA sequence: TGTGCCAGCAGCCGCGCCGGGACCCATGAAAAACTGTTTTTT.

The V and J genes are TRBV5-1 and TRBJ2-3; tentatively, D is TRBD2 (5 bases). CDR1 is SGHRS, CDR2 YFSETQ, per germline. CDR3 length: 13 amino acids. The germline V and J ends were trimmed by 6 bases and 5 bases, with 13 bases remaining between them. DNA of the CDR3: TGCGCCAGCACAGGACCGGCGGGAGATACGCAGTATTTT. This gives the protein CASTGPAGDTQYF. The full variable domain, rest sourced from reference TRBV5-1 and TRBJ2-3, is KAGVTQTPRYLIKTRGQQVTLSCSPISGHRSVSWYQQTPGQGLQFLFEYFSETQRNKGNFPGRFSGRQFSNSRSEMNVSTLELGDSALYLCASTGPAGDTQYFGPGTRLTVL.

This clonotype has a handful of counts. The V call is TRBV11-3, the J call TRBJ2-1; tentative D call: TRBD1 (5 bases). The CDR3 loop spans 14 amino acids. Between the trimmed V and J ends, which lost 5 bases and 6 bases, there was a span of 14 bases. CDR1 is SGHNT and CDR2 is YENEEA in the germline V gene. The CDR3 nucleotides are TGTGCCAGCAGCGTAGGGCAGGGTATCAATGAGCAGTTCTTC. Residues: CASSVGQGINEQFF.

This clonotype was observed many times. The chain links TRBV7-3 to TRBJ2-3; 9 bases agree with TRBD2. The trim removed 1 base at V and 7 bases at J, leaving 9 bases unmatched. Germline V CDR1 and CDR2: SGHTA, FQGTGA. The CDR3 length is 16 residues. CDR3 loop: CASSLSSSGSGYTQYF. The CDR3, as DNA: TGTGCCAGCAGCTTAAGTAGTAGCGGGAGCGGCTATACGCAGTATTTT.

This clonotype was seen a handful of times. Here the CDR3 reads CAISGSLTDTQYF. In nucleotides, the CDR3 is TGTGCCATCAGTGGGTCCCTGACAGATACGCAGTATTTT. The rearrangement uses TRBV10-3 and TRBJ2-3; D is uncertain. CDR3 size: 13 residues. CDR1 ENHRY and CDR2 SYGVKD come from the germline V gene. The V end was cut by 4 bases, the J end by 3 bases, with 8 bases between.

The chain couples TRBV24-1 to TRBJ2-1; 7 bases line up with TRBD2. There are 14 residues in the CDR3. Germline CDR1 and CDR2: KGHDR and SFDVKD. V lost 5 bases and J lost 5; bases outside the gene matches: 5. The CDR3, as DNA: TGTGCCACCAGTGCGACTAGCTACAACAATGAGCAGTTCTTC. Translated: CATSATSYNNEQFF.